This T cell receptor beta chain emerged from a study of blood T cell repertoires in COVID-19. As handled by the study authors: Using reference gene primer amplification, nucleated cell counts were estimated. The method was immunoSEQ multiplex PCR; TCRdb's version includes in-frame clones alone and lacks a portion of them. The DNA gave D and trimming, while V, J and clone size come from that table. The table records about 240,000 clones, roughly 80% of them present only once. The CDR3 covers 13 residues. J lost 7 bases, V lost 4 bases, and 7 bases had no gene match. From germline, CDR1 is SQVTM and CDR2 ANQGSEA.

The sequenced sample was peripheral blood. This TCR was recovered from a woman aged 80 or over with acute or convalescent COVID-19. The chain joins TRBV29-1 to TRBJ2-1; 7 bases match TRBD1. The CDR3 protein is CSVAHGTANEQFF. The CDR3 nucleotides read TGCAGCGTTGCCCACGGGACAGCTAATGAGCAGTTCTTC.